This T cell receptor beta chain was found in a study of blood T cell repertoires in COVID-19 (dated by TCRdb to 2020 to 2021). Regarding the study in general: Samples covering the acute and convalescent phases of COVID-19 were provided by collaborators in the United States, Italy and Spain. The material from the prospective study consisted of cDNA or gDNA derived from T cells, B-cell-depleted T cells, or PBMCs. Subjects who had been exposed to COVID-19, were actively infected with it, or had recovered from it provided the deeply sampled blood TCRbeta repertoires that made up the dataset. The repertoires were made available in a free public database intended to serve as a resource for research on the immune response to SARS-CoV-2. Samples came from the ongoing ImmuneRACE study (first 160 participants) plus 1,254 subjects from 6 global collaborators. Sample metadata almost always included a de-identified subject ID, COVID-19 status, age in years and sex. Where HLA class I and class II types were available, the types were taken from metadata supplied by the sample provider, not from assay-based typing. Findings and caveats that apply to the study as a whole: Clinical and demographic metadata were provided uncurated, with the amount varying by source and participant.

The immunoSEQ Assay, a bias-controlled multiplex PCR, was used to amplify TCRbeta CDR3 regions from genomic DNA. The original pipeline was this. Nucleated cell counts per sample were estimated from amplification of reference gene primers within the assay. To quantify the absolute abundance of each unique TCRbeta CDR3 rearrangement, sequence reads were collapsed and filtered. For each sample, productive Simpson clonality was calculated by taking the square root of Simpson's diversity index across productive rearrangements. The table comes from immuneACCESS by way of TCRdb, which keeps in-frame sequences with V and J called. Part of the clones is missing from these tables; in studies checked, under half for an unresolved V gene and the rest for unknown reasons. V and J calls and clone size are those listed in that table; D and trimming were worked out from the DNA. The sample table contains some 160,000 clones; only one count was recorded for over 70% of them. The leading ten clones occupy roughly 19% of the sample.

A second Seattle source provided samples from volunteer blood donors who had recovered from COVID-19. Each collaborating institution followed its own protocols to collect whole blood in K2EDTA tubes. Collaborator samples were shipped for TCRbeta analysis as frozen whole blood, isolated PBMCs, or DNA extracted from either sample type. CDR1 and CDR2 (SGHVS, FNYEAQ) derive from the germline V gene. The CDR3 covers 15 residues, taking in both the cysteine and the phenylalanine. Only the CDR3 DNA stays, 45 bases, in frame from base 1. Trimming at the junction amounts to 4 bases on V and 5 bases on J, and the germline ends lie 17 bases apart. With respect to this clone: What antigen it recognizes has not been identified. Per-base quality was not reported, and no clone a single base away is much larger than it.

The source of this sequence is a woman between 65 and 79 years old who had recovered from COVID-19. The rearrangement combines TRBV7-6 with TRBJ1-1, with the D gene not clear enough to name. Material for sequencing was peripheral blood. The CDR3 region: CASSSNSLPGTEAFF. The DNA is TGTGCCAGCAGCTCGAACTCATTACCGGGGACTGAAGCTTTCTTT.